The 18 T cell receptor beta chains in this list originate from one sample, sequenced in a study of cytomegalovirus exposure and HLA in healthy donors. TCRdb keeps only in-frame clones here, not all; method: immunoSEQ multiplex PCR. The table lists roughly 220,000 clones, roughly 84% of them singletons. The source material was PBMCs. Receptors originate from a woman aged 30 to 39 in good health and CMV-seropositive.

The gene calls are TRBV4-2 and TRBJ2-1; D is unclear. Germline CDR1 and CDR2: LGHNA and YNFKEQ. Trimming stripped 1 base from V and 5 bases from J, with 12 bases between. There are 15 residues in the CDR3. CDR3 nucleotide sequence: TGTGCCAGCAGCCAAGTACTTCAAATCAACAATGAGCAGTTCTTC. Translating it yields CASSQVLQINNEQFF.

This clone appeared a single time. This rearrangement joins TRBV7-2 to TRBJ2-1, with D unclear. V was trimmed by 5 bases and J by 8 bases, leaving 19 bases between them. The CDR3 runs to 15 residues. Germline CDR1 reads SGHTA; CDR2 reads FQGNSA. This CDR3 reads CASSGGFTGPYEQFF. In DNA form, the CDR3 reads TGTGCCAGCAGCGGTGGTTTCACGGGTCCCTATGAGCAGTTCTTC.

This rearrangement joins TRBV5-1 to TRBJ2-1; the D is unclear. Germline V gene lookup returns CDR1 SGHRS and CDR2 YFSETQ. The CDR3 has 12 residues. Trimming shortened V by 0 bases and J by 2 bases, and 0 bases separated the two germline ends. The DNA of the CDR3 is TGCGCCAGCAGCTTGGCCTACAATGAGCAGTTCTTC. Its protein is CASSLAYNEQFF.

This clone was found once. The chain joins TRBV6-1 to TRBJ2-5, with 10 positions matching TRBD1. CDR3 length: 13 residues. V lost 10 bases, J lost 4 bases, and 6 bases stayed unmatched. Germline CDR1 reads MNHNS; CDR2 reads SASEGT. The CDR3 protein is CANYDRGLETQYF. CDR3 nucleotides: TGTGCCAACTATGACAGGGGGCTAGAGACCCAGTACTTC.

This chain joins TRBV4-2 and TRBJ2-5; the match to TRBD1 covers 7 bases. The CDR3 is made up of 16 amino acids. Germline CDR1 LGHNA, CDR2 YNFKEQ. The V and J ends lost 0 bases and 6 bases, in that order; junction bases with no gene match: 10. The CDR3 DNA follows: TGTGCCAGCAGCCAAGAGGGAAAAGGGGGCCGTCAGACCCAGTACTTC. This encodes CASSQEGKGGRQTQYF.

V and J are TRBV6-1 and TRBJ1-1; 7 nucleotides align to TRBD1. Per germline, CDR1 MNHNS and CDR2 SASEGT. The CDR3 sequence is 13 residues long. The V gene end was trimmed by 6 bases and the J gene end by 5 bases; junction bases not matched to a gene: 6. The CDR3 region has the DNA TGTGCCAGCAGAGTCGACAGGGATACTGAAGCTTTCTTT. Amino acids: CASRVDRDTEAFF.

The rearrangement uses TRBV25-1 and TRBJ1-2; D is possibly TRBD1 (5 bases). This CDR3 comprises 12 residues. V lost 3 bases and J lost 8, with 10 bases in between. The germline gives CDR1 MGHDK, CDR2 SYGVNS. The CDR3 sequence: CASSDGGVGYTF. In nucleotides, the CDR3 is TGTGCCAGCAGTGATGGAGGGGTCGGCTACACCTTC.

V is TRBV4-3 and J is TRBJ2-3, with TRBD2 matching 16 bases. Germline V gives CDR1 LGHNA, CDR2 YSLEER. The CDR3 sequence is 20 residues long. With 3 bases clipped from V and 7 bases from J, the junction kept 16 bases outside the gene matches. CDR3 nucleotide sequence: TGCGCCAGCAGCCAGGATTTTGGGGGACTAGCGGGAGGGCCTTGGAATACGCAGTATTTT. Translated: CASSQDFGGLAGGPWNTQYF.

The table lists this clone with many counts. V is TRBV30 and J is TRBJ1-1; D may be TRBD1 (5 bases). Germline assignment: CDR1 GTSNPN and CDR2 SVGIG (reference sequence). Trimming shortened V by 4 bases and J by 8 bases, and 17 bases separated the two germline ends. The CDR3 spans 13 residues. The CDR3 DNA reads TGTGCCTGGACACCTCAAAGCTCAGGGGAAGCTTTCTTT. Translation gives CAWTPQSSGEAFF.

The chain carries TRBV6-1 and TRBJ2-1; D may be TRBD1 (6 bases). Germline V gives CDR1 MNHNS, CDR2 SASEGT. The CDR3 is made up of 12 amino acids. Trimming pared 5 bases from V and 15 bases from J, leaving 17 bases between. CDR3: CASSTTGRGGFF. In DNA form, the CDR3 reads TGTGCCAGCAGTACCACAGGTAGAGGGGGGTTCTTC.

The V and J genes are TRBV5-1 and TRBJ2-2, with D possibly being TRBD1 (6 bases). V was clipped by 0 bases and J by 7 bases, with 10 bases between them. Per germline, CDR1 SGHRS and CDR2 YFSETQ. The CDR3 loop spans 14 amino acids. The CDR3 region is CASSLGQEVGELFF. For the CDR3, the DNA is TGCGCCAGCAGCTTGGGACAGGAGGTCGGGGAGCTGTTTTTT.

J is TRBJ2-7 and V is TRBV28; the D is unclear. CDR3 length equals 14 residues. Per the germline V gene, CDR1 is MDHEN and CDR2 is SYDVKM. Trimming pared 3 bases from V and 2 bases from J, leaving 11 bases between. The chain's CDR3 is CASSFDPGPYEQYF. As DNA, the CDR3 is TGTGCCAGCAGTTTCGACCCGGGTCCCTACGAGCAGTACTTC.

This clone was seen only a few times. V and J are TRBV7-2 and TRBJ1-2; TRBD1 might be the D (6 bases). The CDR3 is 13 residues long. Germline V gene lookup returns CDR1 SGHTA and CDR2 FQGNSA. V shed 5 bases and J shed 3 bases, with 10 bases lying between them. The CDR3 DNA is TGTGCCAGCAGCCCTCGACAGGACTATGGCTACACCTTC. This encodes CASSPRQDYGYTF.

The CDR3 loop reads CASSGEISGNTIYF. CDR3 DNA sequence: TGTGCCAGCAGTGGAGAAATCTCTGGAAACACCATATATTTT. The chain joins TRBV25-1 to TRBJ1-3; D is uncertain. The CDR3 has 14 residues. Germline loops: CDR1 MGHDK, CDR2 SYGVNS. Deletions cut 4 bases from V and 0 bases from J, with 7 bases between.

This chain connects TRBV28 to TRBJ2-3, with D possibly being TRBD1 or TRBD2 (6 bases each). Germline-derived CDR1 and CDR2 are MDHEN and SYDVKM. Trimming left V 9 bases short and J 2 bases short, with 12 bases between. CDR3 length: 13 amino acids. The CDR3 DNA reads TGTGCCAGTGCCCGGGGGCTCACAGATACGCAGTATTTT. Translation: CASARGLTDTQYF.

This chain connects TRBV2 to TRBJ2-1; possibly TRBD1 or TRBD2 for D (6 bases each). Germline V gene sequence: CDR1 SNHLY, CDR2 FYNNEI. The germline V and J ends were trimmed by 2 bases and 7 bases, with 9 bases remaining between them. The CDR3 extends over 13 amino acids. The CDR3 DNA reads TGTGCCAGCAGTGAACAGGGGAGGAATGAGCAGTTCTTC. Its translation is CASSEQGRNEQFF.

The gene calls are TRBV25-1 and TRBJ1-2; D might be TRBD1 (6 bases). V was shortened by 4 bases and J by 7 bases, with 10 bases between the two germline ends. Germline V lookup: CDR1 MGHDK, CDR2 SYGVNS. The CDR3 sequence is 12 residues long. DNA of the CDR3: TGTGCCAGCAGTGTTGGGGGCGGTGGCTACACCTTC. Its protein product is CASSVGGGGYTF.

The J gene is TRBJ1-5, the V gene TRBV28, with D maybe TRBD1 (5 bases). Germline V gene data show CDR1 as MDHEN and CDR2 as SYDVKM. CDR3 size: 15 residues. Trimming pared 3 bases from V and 1 base from J, leaving 10 bases between. The CDR3 sequence is CASSLGWGSNQPQHF. Written as DNA, the CDR3 is TGTGCCAGCAGTTTGGGGTGGGGGAGCAATCAGCCCCAGCATTTT.